Below, one T cell receptor beta chain is given with its context. This entry belongs to a study of control samples from healthy donors and cancer patients. The germline CDR1 and CDR2 sequences are LGHDT and YNNKEL (reference sequence). The CDR3 has 15 residues. V gave up 5 bases and J gave up 7 bases, with 21 bases separating them. Sequenced by immunoSEQ multiplex PCR; TCRdb stores in-frame clones only, minus some. This repertoire shows 150,000 to 180,000 clones, roughly 94% found once; its top ten account for 5.5% to 6%. This TCR derives from a man in his forties or fifties in good health. The sequenced material came from blood. V and J are TRBV3-1 (or the pseudogene TRBV3-2) and TRBJ2-7; D gene unclear. CDR3 residues: CASSSSALGLREQYF. The DNA of the CDR3 is TGTGCCAGCAGCAGCTCCGCCCTTGGCCTCCGGGAGCAGTACTTC.